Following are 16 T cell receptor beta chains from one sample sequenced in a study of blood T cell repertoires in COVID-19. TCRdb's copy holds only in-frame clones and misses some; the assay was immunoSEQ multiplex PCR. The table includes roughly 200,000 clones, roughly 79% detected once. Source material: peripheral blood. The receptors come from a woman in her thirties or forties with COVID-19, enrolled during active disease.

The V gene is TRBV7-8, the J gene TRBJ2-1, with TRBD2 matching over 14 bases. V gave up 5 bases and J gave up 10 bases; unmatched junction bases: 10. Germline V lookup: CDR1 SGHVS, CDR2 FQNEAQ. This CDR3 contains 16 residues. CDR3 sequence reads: CASSGRLAGGPQEQFF. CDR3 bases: TGTGCCAGCAGCGGACGACTAGCGGGGGGGCCCCAGGAGCAGTTCTTC.

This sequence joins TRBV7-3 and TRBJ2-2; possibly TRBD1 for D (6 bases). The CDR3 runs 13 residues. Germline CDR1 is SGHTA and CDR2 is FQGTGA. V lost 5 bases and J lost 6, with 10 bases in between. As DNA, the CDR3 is TGTGCCAGCAGCAAAAACAGGGCCGGGGAGCTGTTTTTT. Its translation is CASSKNRAGELFF.

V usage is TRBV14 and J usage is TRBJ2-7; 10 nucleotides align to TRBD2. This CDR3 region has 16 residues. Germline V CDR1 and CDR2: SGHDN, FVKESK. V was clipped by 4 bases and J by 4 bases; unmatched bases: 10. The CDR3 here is CASSRLAGGLRYEQYF. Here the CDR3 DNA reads TGTGCCAGCAGCCGTTTAGCGGGAGGTCTAAGATACGAGCAGTACTTC.

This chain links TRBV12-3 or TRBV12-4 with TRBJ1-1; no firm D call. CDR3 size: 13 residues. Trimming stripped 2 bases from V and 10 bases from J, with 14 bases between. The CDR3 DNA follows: TGTGCCAGCAGTTTACTTGCGTCTAGGAGAGCTTTCTTT. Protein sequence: CASSLLASRRAFF.

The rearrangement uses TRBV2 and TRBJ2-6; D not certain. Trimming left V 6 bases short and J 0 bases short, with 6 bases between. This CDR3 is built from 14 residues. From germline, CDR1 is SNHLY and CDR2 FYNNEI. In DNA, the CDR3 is TGTGCCAGCAGGGAGAGCTCTGGGGCCAACGTCCTGACTTTC. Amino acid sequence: CASRESSGANVLTF.

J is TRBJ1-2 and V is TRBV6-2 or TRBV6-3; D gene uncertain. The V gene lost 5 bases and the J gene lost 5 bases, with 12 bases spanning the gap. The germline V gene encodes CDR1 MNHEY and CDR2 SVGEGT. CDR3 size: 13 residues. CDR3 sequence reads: CASSPSEVYGYTF. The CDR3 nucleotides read TGTGCCAGCAGTCCCTCTGAGGTTTATGGCTACACCTTC.

The CDR3 coding sequence is TGTGCCACCAGCAGGGGGCCCTACAATGAGCAGTTCTTC. Its protein product is CATSRGPYNEQFF. This rearrangement joins TRBV15 to TRBJ2-1, with a tentative D call TRBD1 (5 bases). The germline V and J ends were trimmed by 3 bases and 2 bases, with 5 bases remaining between them. Germline V gives CDR1 LNHNV, CDR2 YYDKDF (reference sequence). The CDR3 has 13 residues.

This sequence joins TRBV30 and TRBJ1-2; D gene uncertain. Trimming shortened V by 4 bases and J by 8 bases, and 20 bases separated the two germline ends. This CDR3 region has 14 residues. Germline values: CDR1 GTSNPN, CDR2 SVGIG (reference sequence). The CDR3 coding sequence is TGTGCCTGGACTCGGACTATCAACCAAGGCGGCTACACCTTC. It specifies CAWTRTINQGGYTF.

CDR3 amino acids: CASATGVNEQFF. Written as DNA, the CDR3 is TGTGCCAGCGCGACAGGCGTCAATGAGCAGTTCTTC. This chain connects TRBV7-9 to TRBJ2-1; TRBD1 is a possible D gene (6 bases). V was pared by 8 bases and J by 6 bases, with 11 bases between. There are 12 residues in the CDR3. The V gene's germline CDR1 is SEHNR and CDR2 FQNEAQ (reference sequence).

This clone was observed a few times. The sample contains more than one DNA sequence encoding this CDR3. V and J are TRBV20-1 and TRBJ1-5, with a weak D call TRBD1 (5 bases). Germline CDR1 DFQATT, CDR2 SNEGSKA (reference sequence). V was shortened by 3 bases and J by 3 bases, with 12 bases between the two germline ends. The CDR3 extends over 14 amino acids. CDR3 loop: CSASSGGDNQPQHF. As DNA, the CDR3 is TGCAGTGCTAGTTCGGGGGGAGACAATCAGCCCCAGCATTTT.

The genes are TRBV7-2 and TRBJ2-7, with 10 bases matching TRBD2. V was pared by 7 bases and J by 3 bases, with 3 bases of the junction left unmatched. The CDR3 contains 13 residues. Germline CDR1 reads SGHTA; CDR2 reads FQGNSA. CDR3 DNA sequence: TGTGCCAGCAACAAGCGGGAGGGCTACGAGCAGTACTTC. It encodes CASNKREGYEQYF.

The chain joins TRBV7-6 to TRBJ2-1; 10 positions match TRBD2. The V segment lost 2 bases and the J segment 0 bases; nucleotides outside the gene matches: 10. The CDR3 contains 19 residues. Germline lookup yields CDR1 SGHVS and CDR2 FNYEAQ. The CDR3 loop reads CASSLKGAGGRLSYNEQFF. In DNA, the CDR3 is TGTGCCAGCAGCTTAAAAGGAGCGGGGGGGCGACTCTCCTACAATGAGCAGTTCTTC.

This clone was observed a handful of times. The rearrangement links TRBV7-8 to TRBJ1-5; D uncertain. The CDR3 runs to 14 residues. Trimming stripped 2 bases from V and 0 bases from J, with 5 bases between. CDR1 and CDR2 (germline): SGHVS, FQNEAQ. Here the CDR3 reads CASSLFYSNQPQHF. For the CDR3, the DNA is TGTGCCAGCAGCTTATTCTATAGCAATCAGCCCCAGCATTTT. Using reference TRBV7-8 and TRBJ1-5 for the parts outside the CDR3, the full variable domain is GAGVSQSPRYKVAKRGQDVALRCDPISGHVSLFWYQQALGQGPEFLTYFQNEAQLDKSGLPSDRFFAERPEGSVSTLKIQRTQQEDSAVYLCASSLFYSNQPQHFGDGTRLSIL.

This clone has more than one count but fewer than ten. The CDR3 loop reads CATYSGSASYEQYF. The DNA of the CDR3 is TGTGCCACCTATAGCGGGAGTGCTTCCTACGAGCAGTACTTC. The V call is TRBV2, the J call TRBJ2-7, with 9 positions matching TRBD2. CDR3 size: 14 residues. Trimming cost V 10 bases and J 1 base; bases outside gene matches: 8. CDR1 and CDR2 from the germline V gene are SNHLY and FYNNEI.

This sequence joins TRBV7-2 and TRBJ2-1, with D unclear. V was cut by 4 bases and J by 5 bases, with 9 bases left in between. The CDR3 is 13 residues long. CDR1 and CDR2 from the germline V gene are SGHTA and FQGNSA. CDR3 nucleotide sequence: TGTGCCAGCAGCTCCGACTCACACAATGAGCAGTTCTTC. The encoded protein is CASSSDSHNEQFF.

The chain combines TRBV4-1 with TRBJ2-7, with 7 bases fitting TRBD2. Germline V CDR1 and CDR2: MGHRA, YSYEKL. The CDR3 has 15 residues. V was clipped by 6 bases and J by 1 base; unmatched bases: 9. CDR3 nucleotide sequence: TGCGCCAGCAGAAAGGGCGGGAGCGGATCCTACGAGCAGTACTTC. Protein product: CASRKGGSGSYEQYF.